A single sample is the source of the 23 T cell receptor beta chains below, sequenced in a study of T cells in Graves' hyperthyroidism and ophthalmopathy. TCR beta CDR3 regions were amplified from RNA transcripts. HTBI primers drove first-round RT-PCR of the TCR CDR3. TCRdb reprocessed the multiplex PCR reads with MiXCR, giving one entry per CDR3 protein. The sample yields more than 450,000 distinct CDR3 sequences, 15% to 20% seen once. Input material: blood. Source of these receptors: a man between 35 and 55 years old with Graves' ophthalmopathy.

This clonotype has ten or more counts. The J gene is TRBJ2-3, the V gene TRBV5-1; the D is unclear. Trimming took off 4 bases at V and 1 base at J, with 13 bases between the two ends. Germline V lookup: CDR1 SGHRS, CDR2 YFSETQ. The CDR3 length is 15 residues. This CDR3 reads CASSLRVFGTDTQYF. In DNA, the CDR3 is TGCGCCAGCAGCCTCCGGGTTTTCGGCACAGATACGCAGTATTTT.

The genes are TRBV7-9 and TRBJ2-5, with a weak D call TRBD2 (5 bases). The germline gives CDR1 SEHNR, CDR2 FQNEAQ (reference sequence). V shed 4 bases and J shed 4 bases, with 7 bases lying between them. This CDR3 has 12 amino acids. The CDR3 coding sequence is TGTGCCAGCAGCTACGGGATAGAGACCCAGTACTTC. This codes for CASSYGIETQYF. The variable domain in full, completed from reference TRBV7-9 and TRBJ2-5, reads DTGVSQNPRHKITKRGQNVTFRCDPISEHNRLYWYRQTLGQGPEFLTYFQNEAQLEKSRLLSDRFSAERPKGSFSTLEIQRTEQGDSAMYLCASSYGIETQYFGPGTRLLVL.

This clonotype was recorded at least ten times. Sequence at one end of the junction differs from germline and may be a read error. The CDR3 protein is CSARASWGTDTQYF. The CDR3 bases are TGCAGTGCTAGAGCCTCGTGGGGCACAGATACGCAATATTTT. The chain employs TRBV20-1 and TRBJ2-3; D is perhaps TRBD1 (5 bases). This CDR3 is built from 14 residues. The germline V gene encodes CDR1 DFQATT and CDR2 SNEGSKA (reference sequence).

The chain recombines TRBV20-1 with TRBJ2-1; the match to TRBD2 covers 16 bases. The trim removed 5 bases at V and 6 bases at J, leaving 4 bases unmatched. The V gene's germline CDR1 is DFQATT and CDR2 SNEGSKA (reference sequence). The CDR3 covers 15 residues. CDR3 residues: CSAYGTSGGGNEQFF. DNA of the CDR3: TGCAGTGCTTACGGGACTAGCGGGGGGGGCAATGAGCAGTTCTTC.

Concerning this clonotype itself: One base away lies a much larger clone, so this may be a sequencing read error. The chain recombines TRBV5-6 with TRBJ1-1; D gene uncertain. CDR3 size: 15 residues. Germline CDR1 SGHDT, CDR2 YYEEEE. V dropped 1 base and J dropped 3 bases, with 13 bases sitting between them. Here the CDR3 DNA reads TGTGCCAGCAGCTTGAAAGGGTTGGGGTACACTGAAGCTTTCTTT. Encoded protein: CASSLKGLGYTEAFF.

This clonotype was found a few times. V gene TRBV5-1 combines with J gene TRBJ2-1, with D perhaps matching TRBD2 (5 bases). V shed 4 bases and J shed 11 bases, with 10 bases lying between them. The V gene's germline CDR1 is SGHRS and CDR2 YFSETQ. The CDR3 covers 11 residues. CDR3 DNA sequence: TGCGCCAGCAGCGAGCGGAGCCAGCAGTTCTTC. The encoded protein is CASSERSQQFF.

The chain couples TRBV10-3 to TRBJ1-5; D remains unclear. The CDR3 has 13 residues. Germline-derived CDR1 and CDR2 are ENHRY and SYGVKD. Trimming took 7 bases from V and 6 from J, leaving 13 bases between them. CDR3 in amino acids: CAIMSGLGQPQHF. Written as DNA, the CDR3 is TGTGCCATCATGTCGGGGTTGGGTCAGCCCCAGCATTTT.

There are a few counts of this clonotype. CDR3 sequence: CASSPWTGPGANVLTF. CDR3 coding DNA: TGTGCCAGCTCACCGTGGACAGGCCCTGGGGCCAACGTCCTGACTTTC. The chain carries TRBV18 and TRBJ2-6; 7 bases agree with TRBD1. J was trimmed by 2 bases and V by 3 bases; bases with no gene match: 4. Per germline, CDR1 KGHSH and CDR2 LQKENI. CDR3 length: 16 residues.

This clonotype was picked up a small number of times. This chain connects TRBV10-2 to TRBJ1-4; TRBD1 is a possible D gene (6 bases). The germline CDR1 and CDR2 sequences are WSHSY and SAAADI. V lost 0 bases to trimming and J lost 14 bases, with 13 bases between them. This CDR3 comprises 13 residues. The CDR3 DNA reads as TGCGCCAGCAGTGAGTCGCAGGGGAAATCTCTGTTTTTT. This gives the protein CASSESQGKSLFF.

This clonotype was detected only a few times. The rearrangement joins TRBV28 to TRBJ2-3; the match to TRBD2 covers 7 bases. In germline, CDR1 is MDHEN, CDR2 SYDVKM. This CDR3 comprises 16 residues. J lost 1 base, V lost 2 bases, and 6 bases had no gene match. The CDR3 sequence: CASSLAGVYGTDTQYF. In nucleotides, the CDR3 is TGTGCCAGCAGTTTAGCGGGAGTTTATGGCACAGATACGCAGTATTTT.

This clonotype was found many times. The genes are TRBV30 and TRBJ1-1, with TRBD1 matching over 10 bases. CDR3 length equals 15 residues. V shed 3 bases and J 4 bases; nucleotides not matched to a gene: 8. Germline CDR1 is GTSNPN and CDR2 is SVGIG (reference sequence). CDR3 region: CAWRRLGQGSTEAFF. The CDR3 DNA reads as TGTGCCTGGAGGCGACTGGGACAGGGGAGCACTGAAGCTTTCTTT.

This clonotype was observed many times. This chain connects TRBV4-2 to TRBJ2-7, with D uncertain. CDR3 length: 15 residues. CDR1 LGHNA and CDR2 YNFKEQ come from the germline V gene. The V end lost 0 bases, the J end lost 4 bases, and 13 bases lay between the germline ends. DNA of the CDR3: TGTGCCAGCAGCCAAGAAGTTGGATGGGCTTACGAGCAGTACTTC. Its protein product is CASSQEVGWAYEQYF.

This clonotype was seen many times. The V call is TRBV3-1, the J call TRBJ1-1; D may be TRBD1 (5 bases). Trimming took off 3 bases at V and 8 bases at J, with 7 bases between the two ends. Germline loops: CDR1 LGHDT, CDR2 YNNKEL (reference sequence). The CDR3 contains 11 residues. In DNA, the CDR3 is TGTGCCAGCAGCCATCGGGACGAAGCTTTCTTT. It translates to CASSHRDEAFF.

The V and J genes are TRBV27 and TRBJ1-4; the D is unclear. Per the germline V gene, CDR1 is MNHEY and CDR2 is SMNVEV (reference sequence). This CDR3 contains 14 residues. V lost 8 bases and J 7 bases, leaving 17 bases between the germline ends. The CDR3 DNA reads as TGTGCCAGCTCTCAACGGCAGGCGGGTGAAAAACTGTTTTTT. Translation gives CASSQRQAGEKLFF.

The CDR3 spells CASSPAREETQYF. CDR3 nucleotides: TGTGCCAGCAGCCCAGCCCGGGAGGAGACCCAGTACTTC. The V gene is TRBV7-3, the J gene TRBJ2-5, with D tentatively TRBD2 (6 bases). The V end was cut by 5 bases, the J end by 5 bases, with 12 bases between. The V gene's germline CDR1 is SGHTA and CDR2 FQGTGA. CDR3 length: 13 residues. Supplemented by reference TRBV7-3 and TRBJ2-5, the full variable domain reads GAGVSQTPSNKVTEKGKYVELRCDPISGHTALYWYRQSLGQGPEFLIYFQGTGAADDSGLPNDRFFAVRPEGSVSTLKIQRTERGDSAVYLCASSPAREETQYFGPGTRLLVL.

Here the CDR3 DNA reads TGTGCCAGCAGCTTGGGTCCAAGTGCGGCTTTCTTT. Its protein product is CASSLGPSAAFF. The chain links TRBV5-6 to TRBJ1-1; D gene unclear. The germline V and J ends were trimmed by 0 bases and 11 bases, with 11 bases remaining between them. The CDR3 consists of 12 residues. From germline, CDR1 is SGHDT and CDR2 YYEEEE.

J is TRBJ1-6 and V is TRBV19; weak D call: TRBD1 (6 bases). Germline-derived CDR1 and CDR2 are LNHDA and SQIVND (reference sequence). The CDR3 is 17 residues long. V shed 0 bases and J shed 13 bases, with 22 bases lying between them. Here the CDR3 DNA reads TGTGCCAGTAGTATAGATCGCGGCAGGGGACCCTCAGTGCCCCTCCACTTT. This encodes CASSIDRGRGPSVPLHF.

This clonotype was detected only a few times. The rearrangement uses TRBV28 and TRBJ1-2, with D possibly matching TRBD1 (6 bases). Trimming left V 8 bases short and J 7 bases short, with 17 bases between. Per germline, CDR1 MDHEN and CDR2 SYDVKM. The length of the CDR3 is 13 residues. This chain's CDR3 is CASLAQGHGGYTF. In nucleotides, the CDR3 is TGTGCCAGCCTGGCCCAGGGGCATGGTGGCTACACCTTC.

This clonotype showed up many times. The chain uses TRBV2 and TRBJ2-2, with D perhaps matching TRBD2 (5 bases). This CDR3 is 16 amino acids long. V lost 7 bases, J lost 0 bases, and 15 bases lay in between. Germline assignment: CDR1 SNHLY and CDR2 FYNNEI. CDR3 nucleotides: TGTGCCAGCAAGGAGAGGACTTCCGCGAACACCGGGGAGCTGTTTTTT. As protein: CASKERTSANTGELFF.

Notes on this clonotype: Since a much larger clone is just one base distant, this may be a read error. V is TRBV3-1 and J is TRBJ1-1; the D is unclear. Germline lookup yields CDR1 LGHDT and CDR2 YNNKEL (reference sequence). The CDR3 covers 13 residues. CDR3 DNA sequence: TGTGCCGGCAGCCAAGACGTACTAAGCCGGGCTTTCTTT. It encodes CAGSQDVLSRAFF. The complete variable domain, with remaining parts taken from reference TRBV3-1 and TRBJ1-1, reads DTAVSQTPKYLVTQMGNDKSIKCEQNLGHDTMYWYKQDSKKFLKIMFSYNNKELIINETVPNRFSPKSPDKAHLNLHINSLELGDSAVYFCAGSQDVLSRAFFGQGTRLTVV.

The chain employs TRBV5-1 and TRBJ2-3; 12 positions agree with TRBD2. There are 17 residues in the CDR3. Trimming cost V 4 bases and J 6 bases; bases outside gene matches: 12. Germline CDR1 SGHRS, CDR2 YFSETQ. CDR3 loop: CASSGRLAGDGGDTQYF. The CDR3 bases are TGCGCCAGCAGCGGAAGACTAGCGGGAGATGGGGGGGATACGCAGTATTTT.

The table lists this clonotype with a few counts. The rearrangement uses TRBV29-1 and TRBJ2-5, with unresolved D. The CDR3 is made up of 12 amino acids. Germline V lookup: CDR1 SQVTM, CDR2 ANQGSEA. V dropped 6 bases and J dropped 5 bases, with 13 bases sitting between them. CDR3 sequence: CSVLSVPETQYF. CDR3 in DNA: TGCAGCGTGCTTAGTGTTCCGGAGACCCAGTACTTC.

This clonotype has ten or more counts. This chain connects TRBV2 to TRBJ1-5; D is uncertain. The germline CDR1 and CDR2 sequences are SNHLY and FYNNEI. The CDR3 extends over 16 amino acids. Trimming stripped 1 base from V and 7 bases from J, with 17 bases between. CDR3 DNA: TGTGCCAGCAGTGAAGAGGGCAGTATAAGTGGGCAGCCCCAGCATTTT. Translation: CASSEEGSISGQPQHF.